This paragraph covers one TCR beta chain sequence. Other DNA sequences in the sample encode the same CDR3. The data belong to a study of blood T cell repertoires in COVID-19. Study background: Samples representing acute and convalescent COVID-19 were sourced from the United States, Italy and Spain. Sample material is recorded as cDNA or gDNA derived from T cells, B-cell-depleted T cells, or PBMCs.

The CDR3 runs 15 residues. V was shortened by 1 base and J by 0 bases, with 7 bases between the two germline ends. The germline gives CDR1 LNHDA, CDR2 SQIVND (reference sequence). Original analysis: Amplified reference gene primers provided the basis for estimating nucleated cell counts. Here immunoSEQ multiplex PCR was the method, and the copy in TCRdb shows in-frame clones only, minus some. V and J calls plus clone size are reproduced from that table; the DNA served to infer D and trimming. The sample shows 250,000 to 350,000 clones, around nine tenths of them seen only once. J is TRBJ2-1 and V is TRBV19, with unresolved D. The sample consisted of peripheral blood. The sequence was obtained from a woman between 50 and 59 years old with active or convalescent COVID-19. In nucleotides, the CDR3 is TGTGCCAGTAGTATAGTGGCTAGCTCCTACAATGAGCAGTTCTTC. It is translated as CASSIVASSYNEQFF.